The present entry profiles one TCR beta chain with its context. Antigen specificity is unknown. Combining a sample-barcoded 5' primer with a J-beta primer mix, a second PCR ran for roughly 7 to 11 cycles. Each CDR3 protein is one row after TCRdb ran MiXCR on the 5' RACE reads. The sample records about a million distinct CDR3 sequences, roughly 51% being singletons. The data were taken from a study of blood T cells in healthy people across ages. The CDR3 is made up of 15 amino acids. V gave up 1 base and J gave up 6 bases; unmatched junction bases: 9. CDR1 is SGHRS and CDR2 is YFSETQ in the germline V gene. Whole-study findings and limits: It was the long-lived donors that had more naive CD4+ cells and higher diversity than aged donors.

Sequenced material: blood. The genes are TRBV5-1 and TRBJ2-7; 8 nucleotides align to TRBD2. The sequence came from a woman between 55 and 75 years old in good health. The CDR3 here is CASSLSSSGSFEQYF. CDR3 in DNA: TGCGCCAGCAGCTTGTCGTCTAGCGGGTCGTTCGAGCAGTACTTC.